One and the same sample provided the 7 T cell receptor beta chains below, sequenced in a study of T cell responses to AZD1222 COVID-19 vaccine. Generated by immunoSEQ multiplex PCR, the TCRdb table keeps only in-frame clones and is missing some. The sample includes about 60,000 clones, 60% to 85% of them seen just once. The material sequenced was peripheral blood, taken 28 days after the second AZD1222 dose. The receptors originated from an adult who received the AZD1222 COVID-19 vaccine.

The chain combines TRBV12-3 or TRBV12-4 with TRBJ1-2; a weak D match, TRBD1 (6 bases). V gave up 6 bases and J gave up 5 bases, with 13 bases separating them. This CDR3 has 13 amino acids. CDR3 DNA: TGTGCCAGCAGATTCGGTAGGGGGTATGGCTACACCTTC. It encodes CASRFGRGYGYTF.

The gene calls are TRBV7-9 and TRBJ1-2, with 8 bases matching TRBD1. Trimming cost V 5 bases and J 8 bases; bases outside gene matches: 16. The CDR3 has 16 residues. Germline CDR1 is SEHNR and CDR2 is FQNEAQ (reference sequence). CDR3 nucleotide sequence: TGTGCCAGCAGCCGCTCGACAGGGGAGCGGTTAGAAGGCTACACCTTC. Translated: CASSRSTGERLEGYTF.

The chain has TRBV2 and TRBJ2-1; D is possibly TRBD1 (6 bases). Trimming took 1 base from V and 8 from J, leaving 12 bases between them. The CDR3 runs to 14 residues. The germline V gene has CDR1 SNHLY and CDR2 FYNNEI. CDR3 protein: CASSEVLGGDEQFF. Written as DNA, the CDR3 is TGTGCCAGCAGTGAAGTGCTTGGGGGCGATGAGCAGTTCTTC.

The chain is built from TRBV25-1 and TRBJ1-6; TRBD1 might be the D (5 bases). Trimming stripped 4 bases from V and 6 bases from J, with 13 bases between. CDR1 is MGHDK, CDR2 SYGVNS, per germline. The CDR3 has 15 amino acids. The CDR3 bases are TGTGCCAGCAGTGCTCAGGGTCCCCCTAATTCACCCCTCCACTTT. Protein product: CASSAQGPPNSPLHF.

CDR3 protein: CASSLGGRVGDIQYF. The CDR3, as DNA: TGTGCCAGCAGTTTAGGGGGCAGGGTCGGGGACATTCAGTACTTC. J is TRBJ2-4 and V is TRBV27; D might be TRBD1 (6 bases). The CDR3 spans 15 residues. Deletions cut 2 bases from V and 8 bases from J, with 16 bases between. The germline gives CDR1 MNHEY, CDR2 SMNVEV (reference sequence).

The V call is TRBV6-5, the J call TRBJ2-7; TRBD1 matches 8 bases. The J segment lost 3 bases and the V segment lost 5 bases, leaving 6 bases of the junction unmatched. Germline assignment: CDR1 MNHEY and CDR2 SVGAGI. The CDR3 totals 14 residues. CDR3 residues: CASSRTGSDYEQYF. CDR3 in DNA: TGTGCCAGCAGTAGGACAGGGTCTGACTACGAGCAGTACTTC.

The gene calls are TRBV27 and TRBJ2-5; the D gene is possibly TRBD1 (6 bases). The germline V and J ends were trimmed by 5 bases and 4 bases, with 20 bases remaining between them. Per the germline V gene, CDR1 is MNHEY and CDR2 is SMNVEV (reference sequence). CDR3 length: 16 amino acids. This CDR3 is CASSGPLNRVGETQYF. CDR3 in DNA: TGTGCCAGCAGTGGCCCCCTCAACAGGGTGGGAGAGACCCAGTACTTC.